A selection of T cell receptor beta chains follows, all from one sample in a study of post-analysis software for immune sequencing data. TCRdb used MiXCR to reprocess the PCR reads, holding one entry per CDR3 protein. The sample includes more than 450,000 distinct CDR3 sequences, roughly 34% of them seen just once. The sample consisted of blood. The receptor set was obtained from a girl aged 2-17 years with multiple sclerosis. Each CDR3 is given with its conserved first and last residue. D genes are given only for firm matches. Only some rows state a clone size, as once, few, many or a class for expanded clones.

CDR3 | DNA | D | size | J | V
CSAVGLRQGDEQYF | TGCAGTGCCGTCGGACTCCGACAAGGTGATGAGCAGTACTTC | NA | NA | TRBJ2-5 | TRBV20-1
CSVVGGPGEKLFF | TGCAGCGTTGTAGGGGGGCCCGGTGAAAAACTGTTTTTT | NA | few | TRBJ1-4 | TRBV29-1
CASSPRLGGTEAFF | TGTGCCAGCAGCCCAAGATTAGGGGGCACTGAAGCTTTCTTT | NA | NA | TRBJ1-1 | TRBV7-6
CASSQAGTGLEAFF | TGCGCCAGCAGCCAAGCTGGGACAGGGCTGGAAGCTTTCTTT | TRBD1 | NA | TRBJ1-1 | TRBV4-1
CASSFTSGLGEYGYTF | TGTGCCAGCAGCTTTACCTCAGGGTTGGGGGAGTATGGCTACACCTTC | NA | NA | TRBJ1-2 | TRBV7-9
CATSRDRSRGTGELFF | TGTGCCACCAGCAGAGATAGGTCGAGGGGCACCGGGGAGCTGTTTTTT | NA | few | TRBJ2-2 | TRBV15
CSVVWGRADTQYF | TGCAGCGTTGTGTGGGGTAGGGCAGATACGCAGTATTTT | NA | many | TRBJ2-3 | TRBV29-1
CSAQQGYGYTF | TGCAGCGCTCAACAGGGTTATGGCTACACCTTC | NA | NA | TRBJ1-2 | TRBV29-1
CASSPTDGYVQYF | TGCGCCAGCAGCCCGACGGACGGGTACGTGCAGTACTTC | NA | NA | TRBJ2-7 | TRBV5-1
CASSLFEPDRQGAEAFF | TGCGCCAGCAGCTTGTTCGAGCCAGATCGACAGGGGGCTGAAGCTTTCTTT | TRBD1 | NA | TRBJ1-1 | TRBV5-1
CASSLWSQGTGELFF | TGTGCCAGCAGCTTATGGTCCCAGGGGACCGGGGAGCTGTTTTTT | NA | few | TRBJ2-2 | TRBV7-3
CSASSDRPSYNEQFF | TGCAGTGCTAGTTCGGACAGACCCTCCTACAATGAGCAGTTCTTC | NA | many | TRBJ2-1 | TRBV20-1
CASSPSGQGEGTDTQYF | TGTGCCAGTAGCCCATCCGGACAGGGAGAGGGCACAGATACGCAGTATTTT | TRBD1 | NA | TRBJ2-3 | TRBV19
CASSPSLGLEQPQHF | TGTGCCAGCAGCCCCAGTCTGGGTCTTGAACAGCCCCAGCATTTT | NA | NA | TRBJ1-5 | TRBV7-9
CASSEALTGRETQYF | TGTGCCAGCAGTGAAGCGCTTACAGGTCGAGAGACCCAGTACTTC | NA | once | TRBJ2-5 | TRBV2
CASSPVAGGPGDTQYF | TGTGCCAGCAGCCCAGTTGCGGGGGGGCCGGGAGATACGCAGTATTTT | TRBD2 | NA | TRBJ2-3 | TRBV7-2
CASSLMDPQFF | TGTGCCAGCAGCTTAATGGACCCGCAGTTCTTC | NA | NA | TRBJ2-1 | TRBV7-9
CATSREAGTGSDEQYF | TGTGCCACCAGCAGAGAGGCCGGGACAGGGAGCGACGAGCAGTACTTC | TRBD1 | few | TRBJ2-7 | TRBV15
CSARDGGPSGNTIYF | TGCAGTGCTAGAGATGGAGGGCCCTCTGGAAACACCATATATTTT | NA | NA | TRBJ1-3 | TRBV20-1
CASSYHRGQYNSPLHF | TGTGCCAGCTCCTACCACAGGGGGCAATATAATTCACCCCTCCACTTT | TRBD1 | NA | TRBJ1-6 | TRBV27
CASSAIGGVDLSSYEQYF | TGTGCCAGCAGCGCCATAGGAGGCGTTGACTTGAGTTCCTACGAGCAGTACTTC | NA | few | TRBJ2-7 | TRBV7-6
CASSLRRLAGGQETQYF | TGTGCCAGCAGCTTACGTCGACTAGCGGGGGGCCAAGAGACCCAGTACTTC | TRBD2 | few | TRBJ2-5 | TRBV7-9
CASSSAYQGGDPEAFF | TGTGCCAGCAGCTCAGCTTATCAAGGCGGGGACCCTGAAGCTTTCTTT | NA | NA | TRBJ1-1 | TRBV9
CASSLVAGDGYEQFF | TGCGCCAGCAGCTTGGTGGCGGGTGACGGGTATGAGCAGTTCTTC | NA | once | TRBJ2-1 | TRBV5-1
CSVADTSYEQYF | TGCAGCGTTGCCGACACGAGCTACGAGCAGTACTTC | NA | many | TRBJ2-7 | TRBV29-1
CASSQETYLRAFF | TGTGCCAGCAGCCAAGAGACGTACTTGAGGGCTTTCTTT | NA | once | TRBJ1-1 | TRBV4-2
CASSQEATGPLGETQYF | TGCGCCAGCAGCCAAGAAGCGACCGGGCCCTTAGGGGAGACCCAGTACTTC | NA | NA | TRBJ2-5 | TRBV4-1
CASSPRTLGHSPLHF | TGTGCCAGCTCACCACGGACACTCGGCCACTCACCCCTCCACTTT | NA | NA | TRBJ1-6 | TRBV18
CSARSDRAYEQYF | TGCAGTGCTCGTTCGGACAGGGCGTACGAGCAGTACTTC | TRBD1 | NA | TRBJ2-7 | TRBV20-1
CASSLVFRGSNQPQHF | TGTGCCAGCAGTTTAGTTTTCAGGGGAAGCAATCAGCCCCAGCATTTT | NA | NA | TRBJ1-5 | TRBV12-3/TRBV12-4
CASSLRGHGPNQPQHF | TGTGCCAGCAGTTTAAGGGGACACGGACCAAATCAGCCCCAGCATTTT | NA | NA | TRBJ1-5 | TRBV12-3/TRBV12-4
CSVVQYTEAFF | TGCAGCGTTGTACAATACACTGAAGCTTTCTTT | NA | few | TRBJ1-1 | TRBV29-1
CASRRAGRGLYEQYF | TGTGCCAGCCGACGTGCGGGGCGGGGCCTTTACGAGCAGTACTTC | NA | NA | TRBJ2-7 | TRBV11-2
CASRFEDTQYF | TGTGCCAGCAGGTTTGAAGATACGCAGTATTTT | NA | few | TRBJ2-3 | TRBV13
CSVGTAIGYTF | TGCAGCGTCGGGACAGCCATTGGCTACACCTTC | TRBD1 | NA | TRBJ1-2 | TRBV29-1
CATSDGTGITQTQYF | TGTGCCACCAGTGATGGGACAGGGATAACGCAGACCCAGTACTTC | TRBD1 | few | TRBJ2-5 | TRBV24-1
CASLPGQGRETQYF | TGCGCCAGCCTCCCGGGACAGGGAAGGGAGACCCAGTACTTC | TRBD1 | few | TRBJ2-5 | TRBV5-1
CSARQGSTDTQYF | TGCAGTGCTAGACAGGGTAGCACAGATACGCAGTATTTT | NA | NA | TRBJ2-3 | TRBV20-1
CASSLAGQSEAFF | TGTGCCAGCAGCTTGGCGGGACAGAGTGAAGCTTTCTTT | TRBD1 | NA | TRBJ1-1 | TRBV5-5
CASSQGGSNEQFF | TGTGCCAGCAGCCAAGGGGGGAGCAATGAGCAGTTCTTC | NA | few | TRBJ2-1 | TRBV3-1
CASSFGRVSSYEQYF | TGTGCCAGCAGCTTCGGCAGGGTTAGCTCCTACGAGCAGTACTTC | NA | few | TRBJ2-7 | TRBV5-8
CASSFHGDEQYF | TGCGCCAGCAGCTTCCACGGGGACGAGCAGTACTTC | NA | NA | TRBJ2-7 | TRBV5-1